This T cell receptor (beta chain) stems from a study of T cell responses to AZD1222 COVID-19 vaccine. Findings and limits, study-wide: Two AZD1222 doses significantly raised spike-specific TCR breadth and depth over controls.

Note on this clone: The antigen is undetermined.

Analyses pooled second doses at about 4 or about 12 weeks. Germline V gene lookup returns CDR1 LGHNA and CDR2 YNFKEQ. Trimming removed 3 bases from V and 6 bases from J, with 17 bases in between. The CDR3 sequence is 15 residues long. Here immunoSEQ multiplex PCR was the method, and the copy in TCRdb shows in-frame clones only, minus some. Among about 150,000 clones listed, about 83% were seen once. The gene calls are TRBV4-2 and TRBJ1-1; weak D call: TRBD1 (5 bases). Sequences were derived from peripheral blood, sampled 28 days after the second AZD1222 dose. The sequence derives from an adult who received the AZD1222 COVID-19 vaccine. DNA of the CDR3: TGTGCCAGCAGCCAGAGGGACGGCGATAGTGCTGAAGCTTTCTTT. Translating it yields CASSQRDGDSAEAFF.